The T cell receptor (beta chain) described here comes from a study of a mutant IDH1 vaccine in newly diagnosed glioma. CDR1 is SGHRS and CDR2 is YFSETQ in the germline V gene. V shed 2 bases and J shed 12 bases, with 9 bases lying between them. The length of the CDR3 is 12 residues. About this clone itself: Its antigen is undetermined.

The method was immunoSEQ multiplex PCR; TCRdb's version includes in-frame clones alone and lacks a portion of them. This repertoire shows 50,000 to 60,000 clones, roughly 80% found once; its top ten account for 6.2%. Regarding time point: week 23, last vaccination. With topical imiquimod, each dose of the vaccine consisted of 300 ug of mutant IDH1 20-mer peptide. Sequences were derived from PBMCs, sampled from a glioma patient whose treatment included an IDH1 peptide vaccine. J is TRBJ1-6 and V is TRBV5-1; D gene unclear. This clonotype was obtained from a middle-aged man with glioma. DNA for the CDR3: TGCGCCAGCAGCTTCGGGAGGGAACCCCTCCACTTT. As protein: CASSFGREPLHF.